Following are 24 T cell receptor beta chains from one sample sequenced in a study of T-cell memory formation after mild COVID-19 (dated by TCRdb to about 2021). Library construction relied on 5' RACE. Sequencing was carried out with an Illumina NovaSeq 6000. In-frame beta chains were kept once TCRdb had trimmed the public reads at Q25 with fastp and called clones with MiXCR. Every distinct CDR3 protein forms one entry, paired with its most common genes and DNA. In this sample the table shows 350,000 to 500,000 distinct CDR3 sequences, around 20% of which occur a single time. Of the sample, roughly 8.4% falls within the top ten clones. Material: PBMCs or a T cell subset sorted from them (not recorded which). All receptors derive from an adult woman who had mild COVID-19 (a few samples of this study predate the infection). The sample titles of this study are shuffled in the database, so cell type and time point are left out; the donor was told from shared clones.

CDR3 coding DNA: TGTGCCAGCAGCCATCAACCAACAGAGTACGACACTGAAGCTTTCTTT. It translates to CASSHQPTEYDTEAFF. The chain has TRBV3-1 and TRBJ1-1; no definite D call. Germline lookup yields CDR1 LGHDT and CDR2 YNNKEL (reference sequence). This CDR3 has 16 amino acids. The ends were cut back, 3 bases at V and 3 bases at J, with 17 bases in the middle.

The genes are TRBV20-1 and TRBJ2-5; D might be TRBD2 (6 bases). Trimming pared 8 bases from V and 2 bases from J, leaving 15 bases between. The CDR3 extends over 13 amino acids. Germline V gives CDR1 DFQATT, CDR2 SNEGSKA (reference sequence). This chain's CDR3 is CSPPRGSQETQYF. The CDR3 nucleotides read TGCAGTCCTCCGCGGGGATCACAAGAGACCCAGTACTTC.

This clonotype showed up just a few times. V gene TRBV24-1 combines with J gene TRBJ2-1; unclear D gene. V was clipped by 1 base and J by 4 bases, with 4 bases between them. CDR1 and CDR2 (germline): KGHDR, SFDVKD. This CDR3 is 13 amino acids long. CDR3 nucleotide sequence: TGTGCCACCAGTGATTTACCTTACAATGAGCAGTTCTTC. Residues: CATSDLPYNEQFF.

The V and J genes are TRBV7-2 and TRBJ2-1, with D uncertain. This CDR3 is 12 amino acids long. The V gene's germline CDR1 is SGHTA and CDR2 FQGNSA. V was shortened by 3 bases and J by 8 bases, with 8 bases between the two germline ends. In DNA, the CDR3 is TGTGCCAGCAGCTTGATTAGGTATGAGCAGTTCTTC. This encodes CASSLIRYEQFF.

The chain couples TRBV20-1 to TRBJ1-1, with D perhaps TRBD1 (5 bases). V lost 0 bases, J lost 0 bases, and 11 bases lay in between. The CDR3 covers 15 residues. CDR1 and CDR2 (germline): DFQATT, SNEGSKA (reference sequence). The CDR3 sequence: CSARDREGMNTEAFF. DNA of the CDR3: TGCAGTGCTAGAGATCGGGAGGGGATGAACACTGAAGCTTTCTTT.

This clonotype has a count of ten or more. Relative to the germline gene, one junction end is altered; a read error may explain this. The chain uses TRBV5-1 and TRBJ2-5, with D perhaps being TRBD1 or TRBD2 (5 bases each). Looked up from germline, CDR1 is SGHRS and CDR2 is YFSETQ. The CDR3 contains 14 residues. CDR3: CASSPGLAGETQYF. CDR3 nucleotide sequence: TGTGCCAGCAGTCCTGGACTGGCAGGGGAGACCCAGTACTTC.

This clonotype came up a few times. The chain recombines TRBV7-3 with TRBJ2-3; TRBD2 agrees at 11 bases. CDR1 and CDR2 (germline): SGHTA, FQGTGA. J was trimmed by 0 bases and V by 5 bases; bases with no gene match: 7. This CDR3 has 17 residues. The CDR3 coding sequence is TGTGCCAGCAGCCCAAGGGCTAGCGGGGGGAGCACAGATACGCAGTATTTT. Translation gives CASSPRASGGSTDTQYF.

In its sample, this clonotype was seen a few times. The chain is built from TRBV20-1 and TRBJ1-4; D is perhaps TRBD1 (6 bases). The CDR3 extends over 14 amino acids. Between the trimmed V and J ends, which lost 3 bases and 4 bases, there was a span of 12 bases. Germline assignment: CDR1 DFQATT and CDR2 SNEGSKA (reference sequence). The CDR3 is CSASARGGNEKLFF. The CDR3 DNA reads as TGCAGTGCTAGCGCCAGGGGTGGTAATGAAAAACTGTTTTTT.

The chain combines TRBV5-1 with TRBJ1-1; D unresolved. This CDR3 contains 15 residues. Germline CDR1 is SGHRS and CDR2 is YFSETQ. Deletions cut 1 base from V and 0 bases from J, with 10 bases between. The CDR3 DNA follows: TGCGCCAGCAGCTTGAGCGGACTCATGAACACTGAAGCTTTCTTT. Translating gives CASSLSGLMNTEAFF.

This chain joins TRBV12-3 or TRBV12-4 and TRBJ2-1, with D possibly being TRBD1 (5 bases). V lost 0 bases and J lost 7, with 10 bases in between. The CDR3 extends over 14 amino acids. CDR3 coding DNA: TGTGCCAGCAGTTTAGCGGGGCCAGAGAATGAGCAGTTCTTC. Its translation: CASSLAGPENEQFF.

The V gene is TRBV20-1, the J gene TRBJ2-5; the D is unclear. The germline V gene encodes CDR1 DFQATT and CDR2 SNEGSKA (reference sequence). Trimming shortened V by 6 bases and J by 5 bases, and 10 bases separated the two germline ends. This CDR3 has 11 amino acids. CDR3 in DNA: TGCAGTGCCCCCATCCGGGAGACCCAGTACTTC. Translated, it gives CSAPIRETQYF.

This chain links TRBV14 with TRBJ1-2, with D unresolved. Between the trimmed V and J ends, which lost 1 base and 4 bases, there was a span of 16 bases. This CDR3 is built from 16 residues. In germline, CDR1 is SGHDN, CDR2 FVKESK. CDR3 coding DNA: TGTGCCAGCAGCCAAGTAGGAGTCAGCCTGGGCTATGGCTACACCTTC. Protein product: CASSQVGVSLGYGYTF.

This clonotype turned up a few times. The rearrangement uses TRBV20-1 and TRBJ2-1; D ambiguous. CDR3 length equals 13 residues. Germline V gives CDR1 DFQATT, CDR2 SNEGSKA (reference sequence). V was shortened by 0 bases and J by 6 bases, with 9 bases between the two germline ends. The CDR3 reads CSARDLPPNEQFF. The CDR3 coding sequence is TGCAGTGCTAGAGATCTCCCGCCCAATGAGCAGTTCTTC.

This clonotype was counted many times. The chain recombines TRBV7-9 with TRBJ2-5, with 8 bases fitting TRBD1. The germline CDR1 and CDR2 sequences are SEHNR and FQNEAQ (reference sequence). The CDR3 length is 18 residues. Unmatched junction bases numbered 18, after V lost 7 bases and J lost 2 bases. The CDR3 loop is CASTRGPGTGAVQETQYF. DNA for the CDR3: TGTGCCAGCACCCGGGGACCGGGGACAGGAGCCGTACAAGAGACCCAGTACTTC.

The V gene is TRBV5-1, the J gene TRBJ2-4; TRBD1 might be the D (6 bases). Germline lookup yields CDR1 SGHRS and CDR2 YFSETQ. V was clipped by 0 bases and J by 2 bases, with 12 bases between them. The CDR3 has 16 amino acids. CDR3 DNA: TGCGCCAGCAGCTTGGAACCGGGACAAACCAAAAACATTCAGTACTTC. It encodes CASSLEPGQTKNIQYF.

The chain links TRBV18 to TRBJ1-3; no definite D call. V dropped 3 bases and J dropped 0 bases, with 15 bases sitting between them. Germline lookup yields CDR1 KGHSH and CDR2 LQKENI. The length of the CDR3 is 17 residues. As DNA, the CDR3 is TGTGCCAGCTCACCGTCCCCCCTCTCCTCCTCTGGAAACACCATATATTTT. Residues: CASSPSPLSSSGNTIYF.

V usage is TRBV5-1 and J usage is TRBJ2-5; the match to TRBD2 covers 10 bases. Germline CDR1 is SGHRS and CDR2 is YFSETQ. J lost 3 bases, V lost 2 bases, and 7 bases had no gene match. The CDR3 runs to 16 residues. CDR3 DNA sequence: TGCGCCAGCAGCTTAGGACTAGCGGAGATGGAAGAGACCCAGTACTTC. Protein sequence: CASSLGLAEMEETQYF.

The V and J genes are TRBV5-1 and TRBJ2-3, with D possibly being TRBD1 (5 bases). The CDR3 has 16 amino acids. Germline CDR1 SGHRS, CDR2 YFSETQ. V was trimmed by 0 bases and J by 2 bases, leaving 13 bases between them. CDR3 sequence: CASSLGQGTYTDTQYF. CDR3 in DNA: TGCGCCAGCAGCTTGGGTCAGGGCACCTACACAGATACGCAGTATTTT. Using reference TRBV5-1 and TRBJ2-3 for the parts outside the CDR3, the full variable domain is KAGVTQTPRYLIKTRGQQVTLSCSPISGHRSVSWYQQTPGQGLQFLFEYFSETQRNKGNFPGRFSGRQFSNSRSEMNVSTLELGDSALYLCASSLGQGTYTDTQYFGPGTRLTVL.

The CDR3 loop reads CASSLDRFVTEAFF. DNA for the CDR3: TGTGCCAGCTCCCTCGACAGGTTCGTCACTGAAGCTTTCTTT. The gene calls are TRBV18 and TRBJ1-1; possible D gene TRBD1, 6 bases. CDR3 size: 14 residues. Trimming took 6 bases from V and 4 from J, leaving 15 bases between them. The germline V gene has CDR1 KGHSH and CDR2 LQKENI.

The chain is built from TRBV2 and TRBJ2-5; D is unclear. With 4 bases removed from V and 2 bases from J, the gap between germline ends came to 17 bases. The CDR3 covers 16 residues. The germline CDR1 and CDR2 sequences are SNHLY and FYNNEI. In DNA, the CDR3 is TGTGCCAGCAGTGCAGCCCCGCCCCCATTACAAGAGACCCAGTACTTC. This gives the protein CASSAAPPPLQETQYF.

This clonotype was seen repeatedly, ten times or more. This chain links TRBV29-1 with TRBJ2-1, with 7 bases identical to TRBD2. CDR3 length: 13 residues. In germline, CDR1 is SQVTM, CDR2 ANQGSEA. The junction had 3 bases not matched to a gene; V was cut back by 4 bases and J by 3 bases. CDR3 region: CSVGPGGYNEQFF. The CDR3 DNA reads TGCAGCGTTGGCCCGGGGGGCTACAATGAGCAGTTCTTC.

The chain uses TRBV10-2 and TRBJ1-1; the D gene is possibly TRBD1 (5 bases). Germline CDR1 is WSHSY and CDR2 is SAAADI. With 7 bases removed from V and 2 bases from J, the gap between germline ends came to 11 bases. There are 13 residues in the CDR3. CDR3: CASIQGTNTEAFF. For the CDR3, the DNA is TGCGCCAGCATTCAGGGTACAAACACTGAAGCTTTCTTT.

The gene calls are TRBV9 and TRBJ2-2; TRBD1 agrees at 8 bases. The CDR3 is 17 amino acids. Germline V lookup: CDR1 SGDLS, CDR2 YYNGEE. J gave up 2 bases and V 2 bases, and 8 bases lay outside the gene matches. This chain's CDR3 is CASSVPGRGPNTGELFF. The CDR3, as DNA: TGTGCCAGCAGCGTTCCTGGCAGGGGGCCTAACACCGGGGAGCTGTTTTTT.

In its sample, this clonotype was seen a few times. The genes are TRBV5-5 and TRBJ2-1, with D unresolved. From germline, CDR1 is SGHKS and CDR2 YYEKEE (reference sequence). The CDR3 extends over 14 amino acids. Deletions cut 2 bases from V and 1 base from J, with 7 bases between. The CDR3 coding sequence is TGTGCCAGCAGCTTTCCCGGGTCCTACAATGAGCAGTTCTTC. This codes for CASSFPGSYNEQFF.